Listed here are 28 T cell receptor beta chains from one sample, sequenced in a study of cytomegalovirus exposure and HLA in healthy donors. PCR amplification relied on 60 Vbeta primers (plus 13 Jbeta primers). Clones were sequenced by immunoSEQ multiplex PCR, and TCRdb holds only the in-frame ones, with some missing. In the table there are some 130,000 clones, 66% of which are singletons. Sequenced: PBMCs. These receptors were collected from a human donor in good health.

The chain recombines TRBV5-4 with TRBJ2-5; D may be TRBD1 (5 bases). Trimming left V 0 bases short and J 0 bases short, with 9 bases between. The CDR3 is 15 amino acids. Germline CDR1 SGHNT, CDR2 YYREEE (reference sequence). For the CDR3, the DNA is TGTGCCAGCAGCTTGGTAGGACAAGACCAAGAGACCCAGTACTTC. It codes for CASSLVGQDQETQYF. The full variable domain, in which reference TRBV5-4 and TRBJ2-5 provide the parts outside the CDR3, is ETGVTQSPTHLIKTRGQQVTLRCSSQSGHNTVSWYQQALGQGPQFIFQYYREEENGRGNFPPRFSGLQFPNYSSELNVNALELDDSALYLCASSLVGQDQETQYFGPGTRLLVL.

The V gene is TRBV9, the J gene TRBJ2-4; possible D gene TRBD2, 6 bases. V shed 0 bases and J shed 2 bases, with 9 bases lying between them. Looked up from germline, CDR1 is SGDLS and CDR2 is YYNGEE. The CDR3 totals 15 residues. The CDR3 sequence: CASSVDGGTKNIQYF. In nucleotides, the CDR3 is TGTGCCAGCAGCGTAGACGGGGGAACCAAAAACATTCAGTACTTC.

The chain links TRBV9 to TRBJ2-1; 9 nucleotides match TRBD2. Germline trimming cut 4 bases from V and 10 bases from J; bases unmatched to any gene: 9. CDR1 and CDR2 from the germline V gene are SGDLS and YYNGEE. The CDR3 has 14 amino acids. The CDR3 sequence is CASSPLASGEEQFF. The CDR3 DNA reads as TGTGCCAGCAGCCCACTTGCTAGCGGGGAGGAGCAGTTCTTC.

This chain links TRBV23-1 with TRBJ2-2; possibly TRBD2 for D (6 bases). TRBV23-1 is an ORF for which the function is uncertain. V lost 4 bases and J lost 5, with 14 bases in between. The CDR3 extends over 15 amino acids. CDR3: CASSRAGTKTGELFF. The CDR3 DNA sequence: TGCGCCAGCAGTCGGGCGGGAACTAAAACCGGGGAGCTGTTTTTT.

The CDR3 DNA reads TGCGCCAGCACTCCACAGGGTCGGGGCTCCTACGAGCAGTACTTC. It is translated as CASTPQGRGSYEQYF. This sequence joins TRBV5-1 and TRBJ2-7; possible D gene TRBD1, 6 bases. The CDR3 totals 15 residues. Looked up from germline, CDR1 is SGHRS and CDR2 is YFSETQ. The V gene lost 6 bases and the J gene lost 0 bases, with 16 bases spanning the gap.

V and J are TRBV5-6 and TRBJ1-4; D is ambiguous. CDR3 size: 15 residues. Germline V CDR1 and CDR2: SGHDT, YYEEEE. V lost 0 bases to trimming and J lost 0 bases, with 6 bases between them. The CDR3 DNA reads TGTGCCAGCAGCTTGGAACAGTCAACTAATGAAAAACTGTTTTTT. Protein product: CASSLEQSTNEKLFF.

This chain links TRBV18 with TRBJ2-1, with 9 bases lining up with TRBD2. The trim removed 3 bases at V and 6 bases at J, leaving 6 bases unmatched. From germline, CDR1 is KGHSH and CDR2 LQKENI. The CDR3 has 15 residues. The CDR3: CASSPATSGSNEQFF. The CDR3 DNA sequence: TGTGCCAGCTCACCCGCGACTAGCGGTTCCAATGAGCAGTTCTTC.

This chain connects TRBV28 to TRBJ1-1; maybe TRBD1 (6 bases). The V gene's germline CDR1 is MDHEN and CDR2 SYDVKM. CDR3 size: 15 residues. The V end was cut by 0 bases, the J end by 1 base, with 9 bases between. CDR3 amino acids: CASSLWGTKNTEAFF. CDR3 nucleotide sequence: TGTGCCAGCAGTTTATGGGGGACAAAGAACACTGAAGCTTTCTTT.

The genes are TRBV7-9 and TRBJ2-3; maybe TRBD2 (5 bases). The V and J ends lost 5 bases and 6 bases respectively, with 9 bases between them. CDR3 size: 12 residues. Germline lookup yields CDR1 SEHNR and CDR2 FQNEAQ (reference sequence). The CDR3 sequence is CASSGGMDTQYF. The CDR3 DNA reads as TGTGCCAGCAGCGGAGGTATGGATACGCAGTATTTT.

The chain joins TRBV5-1 to TRBJ2-5, with 9 bases that match TRBD1. Trimming removed 0 bases from V and 4 bases from J; junction bases left unmatched: 10. Germline V gene lookup returns CDR1 SGHRS and CDR2 YFSETQ. The length of the CDR3 is 17 residues. CDR3 DNA: TGCGCCAGCAGCTTGGGGTACGGGGACAGGGTTACAGAGACCCAGTACTTC. It yields the protein CASSLGYGDRVTETQYF. Combining the CDR3 with reference TRBV5-1 and TRBJ2-5 gives the whole variable domain KAGVTQTPRYLIKTRGQQVTLSCSPISGHRSVSWYQQTPGQGLQFLFEYFSETQRNKGNFPGRFSGRQFSNSRSEMNVSTLELGDSALYLCASSLGYGDRVTETQYFGPGTRLLVL.

In its sample, this clone was seen a few times. The CDR3 is CASSPLGEGPREQFF. The CDR3 coding sequence is TGTGCCAGCAGCCCTCTCGGGGAGGGCCCTCGGGAGCAGTTCTTC. V is TRBV28 and J is TRBJ2-1, with 7 bases that match TRBD2. The ends lost 6 bases at V and 10 bases at J; junction bases unmatched: 15. This CDR3 region has 15 residues. Germline CDR1 is MDHEN and CDR2 is SYDVKM.

The V call is TRBV14, the J call TRBJ1-2; 11 nucleotides align to TRBD1. This CDR3 is built from 15 residues. Germline-derived CDR1 and CDR2 are SGHDN and FVKESK. Trimming at V came to 4 bases and at J to 8 bases, leaving 9 bases not matched to a gene. The CDR3 protein is CASSPRTGGVRGYTF. The CDR3 region has the DNA TGTGCCAGCAGCCCTCGGACAGGGGGCGTCAGGGGCTACACCTTC.

V usage is TRBV6-5 and J usage is TRBJ2-1; the D gene is possibly TRBD2 (6 bases). CDR1 is MNHEY and CDR2 is SVGAGI in the germline V gene. The CDR3 runs 13 residues. The germline V and J ends were trimmed by 8 bases and 2 bases, with 10 bases remaining between them. The CDR3 loop reads CASLGTAYNEQFF. CDR3 sequence (DNA): TGTGCCAGCCTCGGGACTGCCTACAATGAGCAGTTCTTC.

This clone was seen a handful of times. This sequence joins TRBV11-1 and TRBJ2-7, with a possible D match to TRBD2 (6 bases). V was pared by 2 bases and J by 3 bases, with 14 bases between. This CDR3 has 15 residues. Germline lookup yields CDR1 SGHAT and CDR2 FQDESV (reference sequence). CDR3 in amino acids: CASSLYGTPLYEQYF. CDR3 DNA: TGTGCCAGCAGCTTATACGGGACTCCTCTCTACGAGCAGTACTTC.

J is TRBJ2-1 and V is TRBV2; 12 bases match TRBD2. This CDR3 is 19 amino acids long. CDR1 and CDR2 (germline): SNHLY, FYNNEI. V gave up 7 bases and J gave up 2 bases; unmatched junction bases: 15. The CDR3 DNA sequence: TGTGCCAGCAAGGTTCAGACTAGCGGGAGATACCTCACCTACAATGAGCAGTTCTTC. This gives the protein CASKVQTSGRYLTYNEQFF.

V and J are TRBV6-6 and TRBJ2-3; possible D gene TRBD2, 5 bases. Germline V gene lookup returns CDR1 MNHNY and CDR2 SVGAGI (reference sequence). The V end lost 2 bases, the J end lost 4 bases, and 16 bases lay between the germline ends. The length of the CDR3 is 16 residues. The CDR3 protein is CASSYVGIPRADTQYF. CDR3 DNA: TGTGCCAGCAGTTACGTAGGGATTCCGAGGGCAGATACGCAGTATTTT.

This clone was seen a few times. The chain links TRBV5-1 to TRBJ2-7; 9 bases agree with TRBD2. The CDR3 contains 17 residues. In germline, CDR1 is SGHRS, CDR2 YFSETQ. Trimming at V came to 1 base and at J to 2 bases, leaving 10 bases not matched to a gene. DNA of the CDR3: TGCGCCAGCAGCTTGACCCTTCAAGCGGGAGGCACCTACGAGCAGTACTTC. Translation: CASSLTLQAGGTYEQYF.

This clone was detected only once. This chain links TRBV7-3 with TRBJ2-7, with 14 nucleotides matching TRBD2. Germline CDR1 is SGHTA and CDR2 is FQGTGA. Germline trimming cut 4 bases from V and 4 bases from J; bases unmatched to any gene: 3. The CDR3 totals 15 residues. DNA for the CDR3: TGTGCCAGCAGCTCCGGGACTAGCGGGAGTTACGAGCAGTACTTC. Translated, it gives CASSSGTSGSYEQYF.

This clone appeared a few times. The chain combines TRBV6-5 with TRBJ2-4; D not resolved. The CDR3 runs to 13 residues. Germline CDR1 is MNHEY and CDR2 is SVGAGI. The ends were cut back, 6 bases at V and 2 bases at J, with 8 bases in the middle. The CDR3 spells CASSQTSKNIQYF. The CDR3 DNA reads TGTGCCAGCAGCCAAACTTCCAAAAACATTCAGTACTTC.

This clone turned up a few times. This chain joins TRBV7-9 and TRBJ2-1; 10 bases fit TRBD2. The V and J ends lost 4 bases and 0 bases, in that order; junction bases with no gene match: 6. The CDR3 loop spans 17 amino acids. Germline CDR1 SEHNR, CDR2 FQNEAQ (reference sequence). CDR3 loop: CASSSAPSGSSYNEQFF. CDR3 DNA: TGTGCCAGCAGCTCTGCACCTAGCGGGAGCTCCTACAATGAGCAGTTCTTC.

In DNA, the CDR3 is TGCGCCAGCAGCCAAGATCGGTCCCAGAGCGGGAGTGGGCGCGAGCAGTACTTC. It translates to CASSQDRSQSGSGREQYF. The chain employs TRBV4-1 and TRBJ2-7, with TRBD2 identical over 8 bases. The length of the CDR3 is 18 residues. Germline lookup yields CDR1 MGHRA and CDR2 YSYEKL. V lost 0 bases and J lost 6; bases outside the gene matches: 16.

The chain links TRBV18 to TRBJ2-7, with a tentative D call TRBD1 (6 bases). In germline, CDR1 is KGHSH, CDR2 LQKENI. The V and J ends lost 3 bases and 0 bases respectively, with 27 bases between them. The CDR3 is 20 residues long. CDR3 nucleotides: TGTGCCAGCTCACCCAACGCAGGGGCTAGTCCCGGCTTTAGCTCCTACGAGCAGTACTTC. Its translation is CASSPNAGASPGFSSYEQYF.

J is TRBJ2-5 and V is TRBV29-1; D unresolved. Germline loops: CDR1 SQVTM, CDR2 ANQGSEA. Deletions cut 3 bases from V and 7 bases from J, with 12 bases between. This CDR3 has 12 residues. The CDR3 nucleotides read TGCAGCGTTGACACCCCGGCAGGGACCCAGTACTTC. Its translation is CSVDTPAGTQYF.

The chain uses TRBV7-3 and TRBJ2-4; possible D gene TRBD2, 5 bases. Germline V lookup: CDR1 SGHTA, CDR2 FQGTGA. This CDR3 is 15 amino acids long. V lost 0 bases to trimming and J lost 8 bases, with 14 bases between them. CDR3 region: CASSLTSVSEDIQYF. CDR3 DNA sequence: TGTGCCAGCAGCTTAACGTCGGTTAGCGAGGACATTCAGTACTTC.

The chain combines TRBV2 with TRBJ1-1; 10 bases are shared with TRBD1. From germline, CDR1 is SNHLY and CDR2 FYNNEI. V lost 6 bases, J lost 5 bases, and 15 bases stayed unmatched. This CDR3 region has 17 residues. The chain's CDR3 is CASSGPGTGVDRTEAFF. The CDR3 nucleotides are TGTGCCAGCAGCGGCCCCGGGACAGGGGTCGATCGGACTGAAGCTTTCTTT.

Only one count was recorded for this clone. The chain has TRBV15 and TRBJ1-4, with TRBD1 matching over 8 bases. Germline-derived CDR1 and CDR2 are LNHNV and YYDKDF (reference sequence). J gave up 7 bases and V 2 bases, and 0 bases lay outside the gene matches. The length of the CDR3 is 13 residues. The CDR3 sequence: CATSRQGAEKLFF. As DNA, the CDR3 is TGTGCCACCAGCAGACAGGGGGCTGAAAAACTGTTTTTT.

The gene calls are TRBV2 and TRBJ2-7, with 7 bases matching TRBD2. This CDR3 is 13 amino acids long. Losses at the gene ends were 7 bases for V and 2 bases for J; bases not matched to a gene: 5. From germline, CDR1 is SNHLY and CDR2 FYNNEI. The CDR3 bases are TGTGCCAGCACAACGGGGGGAACCTACGAGCAGTACTTC. It encodes CASTTGGTYEQYF. Drawing the rest from reference TRBV2 and TRBJ2-7, the complete variable domain is EPEVTQTPSHQVTQMGQEVILRCVPISNHLYFYWYRQILGQKVEFLVSFYNNEISEKSEIFDDQFSVERPDGSNFTLKIRSTKLEDSAMYFCASTTGGTYEQYFGPGTRLTVT.

V is TRBV18 and J is TRBJ1-1; TRBD1 might be the D (5 bases). V was pared by 2 bases and J by 0 bases, with 10 bases between. This CDR3 has 15 residues. The germline V gene has CDR1 KGHSH and CDR2 LQKENI. The CDR3 here is CASSPSGGVNTEAFF. The DNA of the CDR3 is TGTGCCAGCTCACCAAGCGGAGGGGTGAACACTGAAGCTTTCTTT.